Included here is one T cell receptor (beta chain) sequence, with context. This record comes from a study of blood T cell repertoires in COVID-19. With 2 bases clipped from V and 1 base from J, the junction kept 4 bases outside the gene matches. This CDR3 region has 16 residues. Germline assignment: CDR1 SGHNT and CDR2 YYREEE (reference sequence). Profiled with immunoSEQ multiplex PCR; TCRdb holds only in-frame clones, not every one. The sample holds some 300,000 clones; around 88% are singletons and the top ten take 5.5% to 8.5%. The clonotype originates from a woman aged 25 to 45 who had recovered from COVID-19. The rearrangement uses TRBV5-4 and TRBJ2-2; 8 nucleotides match TRBD1. Input material: peripheral blood. CDR3 residues: CASSFWGQENTGELFF. CDR3 DNA: TGTGCCAGCAGCTTTTGGGGACAGGAGAACACCGGGGAGCTGTTTTTT.